This TCR beta chain was obtained from a study of blood T cell repertoires in COVID-19. Original processing methods: How many nucleated cells were present was estimated from reference gene primer amplification. Produced via immunoSEQ multiplex PCR; TCRdb's table is partial and in-frame only. The DNA gave D and trimming, while V, J and clone size come from that table. The profile covers about 100,000 clones, with 85% appearing a single time and 1.5% to 2% taken by the ten largest. V lost 0 bases, J lost 1 base, and 11 bases lay in between. This CDR3 has 16 residues. Per germline, CDR1 MRHNA and CDR2 SNTAGT.

This receptor was identified in a woman in her 70s with active or convalescent COVID-19. The chain has TRBV6-4 and TRBJ2-3; a possible D gene is TRBD1 (6 bases). Material for sequencing was peripheral blood. DNA for the CDR3: TGTGCCAGCAGTGACTCTGGCAAGGGGGGCACAGATACGCAGTATTTT. Its translation: CASSDSGKGGTDTQYF.